The sequence of this T cell receptor (beta chain) was determined in a study of blood T cell repertoires in COVID-19. For the study at large: Both acute and convalescent COVID-19 samples were obtained from the United States, Italy and Spain. In each case, the material was cDNA or gDNA derived from T cells, B-cell-depleted T cells, or PBMCs.

CDR1 and CDR2 (germline): MNHNS, SASEGT. CDR3 length: 13 residues. Trimming took 3 bases from V and 3 from J, leaving 8 bases between them. In the source study's methods: Reference gene primer amplification gave estimated nucleated cell counts. Assay: immunoSEQ multiplex PCR; the TCRdb copy retains only in-frame clones and omits some. The V and J calls and clone size are taken from that table; D and trimming were inferred from the DNA. The table includes 200,000 to 250,000 clones, 92% detected once. Seattle's enrolled individuals joined amid active infection and were then monitored longitudinally. The V gene is TRBV6-1, the J gene TRBJ1-1; D may be TRBD1 (6 bases). The sequence came from a man aged 55 to 70 with COVID-19, enrolled during active disease. Material: peripheral blood. In DNA form, the CDR3 reads TGTGCCAGCAGTGAGAAGGGGGACACTGAAGCTTTCTTT. It translates to CASSEKGDTEAFF.